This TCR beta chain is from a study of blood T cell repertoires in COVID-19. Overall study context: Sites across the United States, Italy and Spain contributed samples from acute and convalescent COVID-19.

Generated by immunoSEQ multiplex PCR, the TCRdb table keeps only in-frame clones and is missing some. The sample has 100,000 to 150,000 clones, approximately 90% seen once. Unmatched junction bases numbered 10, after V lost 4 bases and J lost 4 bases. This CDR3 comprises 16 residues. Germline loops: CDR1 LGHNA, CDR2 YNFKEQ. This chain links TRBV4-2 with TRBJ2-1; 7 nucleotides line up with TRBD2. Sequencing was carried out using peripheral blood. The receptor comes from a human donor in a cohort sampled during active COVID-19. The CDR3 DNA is TGTGCCAGCAGCCCCCAAGGACTAGGTGGTTACAATGAGCAGTTCTTC. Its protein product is CASSPQGLGGYNEQFF.